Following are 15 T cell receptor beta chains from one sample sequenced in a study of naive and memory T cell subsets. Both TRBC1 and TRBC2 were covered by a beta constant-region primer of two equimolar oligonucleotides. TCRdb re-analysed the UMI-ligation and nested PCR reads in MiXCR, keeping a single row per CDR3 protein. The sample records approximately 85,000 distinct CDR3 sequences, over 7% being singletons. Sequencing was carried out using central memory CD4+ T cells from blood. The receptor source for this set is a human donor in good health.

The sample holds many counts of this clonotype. The CDR3 DNA sequence: TGTGCCAGCAGTATTCCCAGTAAGGGGCTTCAGCCCCAGCATTTT. Its protein is CASSIPSKGLQPQHF. This chain uses TRBV28 with TRBJ1-5; a weak D match, TRBD1 (5 bases). V was shortened by 5 bases and J by 6 bases, with 17 bases between the two germline ends. Germline V gene lookup returns CDR1 MDHEN and CDR2 SYDVKM. The CDR3 covers 15 residues.

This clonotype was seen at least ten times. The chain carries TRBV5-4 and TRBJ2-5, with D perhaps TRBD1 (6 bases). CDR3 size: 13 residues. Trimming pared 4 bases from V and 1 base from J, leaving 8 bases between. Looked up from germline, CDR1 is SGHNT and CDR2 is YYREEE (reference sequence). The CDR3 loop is CASSRQAQETQYF. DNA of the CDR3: TGTGCCAGCAGCCGACAGGCCCAAGAGACCCAGTACTTC.

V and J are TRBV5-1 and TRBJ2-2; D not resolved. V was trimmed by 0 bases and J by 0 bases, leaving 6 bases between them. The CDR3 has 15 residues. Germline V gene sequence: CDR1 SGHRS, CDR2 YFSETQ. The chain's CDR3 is CASSLAVTNTGELFF. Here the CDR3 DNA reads TGCGCCAGCAGCTTGGCTGTTACGAACACCGGGGAGCTGTTTTTT.

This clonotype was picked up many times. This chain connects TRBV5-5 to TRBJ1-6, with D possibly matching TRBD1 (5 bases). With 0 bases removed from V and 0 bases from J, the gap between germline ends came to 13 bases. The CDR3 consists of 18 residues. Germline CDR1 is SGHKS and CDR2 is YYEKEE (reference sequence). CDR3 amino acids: CASSLAGRDRSYNSPLHF. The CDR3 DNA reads TGTGCCAGCAGCTTGGCGGGGCGGGACCGCTCCTATAATTCACCCCTCCACTTT.

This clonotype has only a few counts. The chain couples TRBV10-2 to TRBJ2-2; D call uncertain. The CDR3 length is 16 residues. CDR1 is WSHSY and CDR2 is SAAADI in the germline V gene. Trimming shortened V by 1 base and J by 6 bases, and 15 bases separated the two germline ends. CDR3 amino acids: CASSELMTSVAGELFF. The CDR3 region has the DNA TGCGCCAGCAGTGAGTTGATGACGAGTGTGGCCGGGGAGCTGTTTTTT.

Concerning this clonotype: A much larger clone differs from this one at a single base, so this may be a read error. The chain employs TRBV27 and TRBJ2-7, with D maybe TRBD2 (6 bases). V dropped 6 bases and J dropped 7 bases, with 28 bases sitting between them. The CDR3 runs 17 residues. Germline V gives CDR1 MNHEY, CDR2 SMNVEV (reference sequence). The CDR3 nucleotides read TGTGCCAGCAGCTCTTCGGCGCGAAGCAGGAGGGCCGTTGAGCAGTACTTC. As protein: CASSSSARSRRAVEQYF.

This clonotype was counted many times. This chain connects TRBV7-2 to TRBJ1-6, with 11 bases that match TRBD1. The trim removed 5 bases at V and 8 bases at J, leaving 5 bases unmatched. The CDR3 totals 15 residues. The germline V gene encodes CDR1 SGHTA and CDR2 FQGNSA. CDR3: CASSRWTGGDSPLHF. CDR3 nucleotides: TGTGCCAGCAGCCGATGGACAGGGGGCGATTCACCCCTCCACTTT. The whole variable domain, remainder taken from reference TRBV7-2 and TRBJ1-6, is GAGVSQSPSNKVTEKGKDVELRCDPISGHTALYWYRQSLGQGLEFLIYFQGNSAPDKSGLPSDRFSAERTGGSVSTLTIQRTQQEDSAVYLCASSRWTGGDSPLHFGNGTRLTVT.

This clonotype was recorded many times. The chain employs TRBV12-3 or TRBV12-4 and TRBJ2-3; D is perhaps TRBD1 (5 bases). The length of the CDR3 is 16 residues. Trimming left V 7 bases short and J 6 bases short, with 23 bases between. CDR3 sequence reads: CASTPRGAAASDTQYF. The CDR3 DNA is TGTGCCAGCACTCCCCGTGGGGCCGCCGCGTCGGATACGCAGTATTTT.

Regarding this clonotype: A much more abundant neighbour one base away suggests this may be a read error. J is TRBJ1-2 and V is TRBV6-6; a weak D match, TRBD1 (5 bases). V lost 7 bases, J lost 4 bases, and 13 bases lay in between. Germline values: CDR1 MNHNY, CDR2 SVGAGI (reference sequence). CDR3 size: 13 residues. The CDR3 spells CASNEVDIYGYTF. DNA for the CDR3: TGTGCCAGCAACGAGGTGGACATCTATGGCTACACCTTC.

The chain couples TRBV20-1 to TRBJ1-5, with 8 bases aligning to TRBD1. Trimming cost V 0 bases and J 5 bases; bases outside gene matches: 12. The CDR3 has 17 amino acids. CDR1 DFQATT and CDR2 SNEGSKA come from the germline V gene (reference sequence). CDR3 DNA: TGCAGTGCTAGAGATCCTAACCCGACAGGGGCGGATCAGCCCCAGCATTTT. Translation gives CSARDPNPTGADQPQHF.

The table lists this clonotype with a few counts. The CDR3 bases are TGTGCCAGCAGCCAAGTAGCGGGAGGGGGGGGCGTGACCCAGTACTTC. Translating it yields CASSQVAGGGGVTQYF. The genes are TRBV3-1 and TRBJ2-5; 11 bases fit TRBD2. Per germline, CDR1 LGHDT and CDR2 YNNKEL (reference sequence). The CDR3 loop spans 16 amino acids. V was pared by 1 base and J by 7 bases, with 8 bases of the junction left unmatched.

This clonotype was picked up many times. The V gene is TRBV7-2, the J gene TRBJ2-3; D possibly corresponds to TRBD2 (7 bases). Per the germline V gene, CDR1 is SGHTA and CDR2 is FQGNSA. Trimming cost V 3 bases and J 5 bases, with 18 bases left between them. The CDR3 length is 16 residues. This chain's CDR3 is CASSLGGGSGGDTQYF. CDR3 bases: TGTGCCAGCAGCTTGGGGGGCGGGAGTGGTGGAGATACGCAGTATTTT.

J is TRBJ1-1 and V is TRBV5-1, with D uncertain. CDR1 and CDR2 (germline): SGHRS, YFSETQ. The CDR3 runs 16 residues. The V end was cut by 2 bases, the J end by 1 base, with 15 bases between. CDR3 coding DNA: TGCGCCAGCAGCTTTTTACCCTCCTCGGCGAACACTGAAGCTTTCTTT. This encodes CASSFLPSSANTEAFF.

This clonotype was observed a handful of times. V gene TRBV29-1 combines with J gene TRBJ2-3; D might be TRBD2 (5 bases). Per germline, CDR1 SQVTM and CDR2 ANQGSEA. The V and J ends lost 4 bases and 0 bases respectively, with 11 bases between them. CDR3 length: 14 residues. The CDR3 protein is CSVVSPGSTDTQYF. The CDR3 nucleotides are TGCAGCGTTGTTTCCCCGGGGAGCACAGATACGCAGTATTTT.

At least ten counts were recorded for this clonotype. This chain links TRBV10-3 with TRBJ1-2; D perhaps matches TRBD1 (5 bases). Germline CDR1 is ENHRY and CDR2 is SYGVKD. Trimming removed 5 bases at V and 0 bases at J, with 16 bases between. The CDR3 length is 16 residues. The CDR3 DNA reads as TGTGCCATCAGTCGCCGGGGGGACGGCGCTAACTATGGCTACACCTTC. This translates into CAISRRGDGANYGYTF.